This T cell receptor (beta chain) was sequenced for a study of T cells in Graves' hyperthyroidism and ophthalmopathy. Notes on the study in general: The model anticipated ophthalmopathy a median approximately 6.5 months pre-onset.

From RNA transcripts, TCR beta CDR3 regions were amplified. The HTBI primer set drove a first-round RT-PCR of the TCR CDR3. MiXCR, applied by TCRdb to the multiplex PCR reads, yields one record per CDR3 protein. The profile shows about 620,000 distinct CDR3 sequences, 15% to 20% of them singletons. V lost 0 bases and J lost 3, with 12 bases in between. Germline values: CDR1 MGHRA, CDR2 YSYEKL. The CDR3 extends over 15 amino acids. There are a few counts of this clonotype. The antigen remains unidentified. Diagnostic assessment was based on clinical symptoms, serum thyroxine and TRAb, thyroid ultrasound and orbital computed tomography.

The clonotype originates from a woman in her 30s with Graves' hyperthyroidism. The sample was blood. The chain links TRBV4-1 to TRBJ2-7, with D possibly being TRBD2 (5 bases). The CDR3 DNA sequence: TGCGCCAGCAGCCAAGACACAGAGGGTTTCTACGAGCAGTACTTC. Its translation: CASSQDTEGFYEQYF.